Following are 8 T cell receptor beta chains from one sample sequenced in a study of blood T cells in healthy people across ages. Next came a second PCR, run for about 6 to 11 cycles, which used a sample-barcoded 5' primer along with a J-beta primer mix. TCRdb re-called the 5' RACE reads through MiXCR, storing one row per CDR3 protein. The data show fewer than 800,000 distinct CDR3 sequences, with 21% seen just once and 3.5% to 4% held by the top ten. Sample: blood. These receptors were taken from a man in his 70s in good health.

This clonotype was counted a few times. The chain is built from TRBV4-1 and TRBJ2-3; D is possibly TRBD1 or TRBD2 (6 bases each). The CDR3 is 20 amino acids. V was shortened by 3 bases and J by 6 bases, with 31 bases between the two germline ends. Germline values: CDR1 MGHRA, CDR2 YSYEKL. The CDR3 nucleotides read TGCGCCAGCAGCCAGGGGGCGCTGGATCTCGGTGCCACCGGAGGGGATACGCAGTATTTT. It encodes CASSQGALDLGATGGDTQYF.

The chain links TRBV20-1 to TRBJ2-5, with 7 bases fitting TRBD2. J was trimmed by 3 bases and V by 5 bases; bases with no gene match: 6. The CDR3 has 13 amino acids. From germline, CDR1 is DFQATT and CDR2 SNEGSKA (reference sequence). This chain's CDR3 is CSALDAGEETQYF. CDR3 coding DNA: TGCAGTGCTTTGGACGCGGGGGAAGAGACCCAGTACTTC.

This clonotype was seen many times. V and J are TRBV12-5 and TRBJ2-5; D call uncertain. Between the trimmed V and J ends, which lost 4 bases and 1 base, there was a span of 4 bases. Germline CDR1 is LGHNT and CDR2 is FRNRAP. The length of the CDR3 is 12 residues. The DNA of the CDR3 is TGTGCTAGTGGTTCAGGCCAAGAGACCCAGTACTTC. This encodes CASGSGQETQYF. The whole variable domain, remainder taken from reference TRBV12-5 and TRBJ2-5, is DARVTQTPRHKVTEMGQEVTMRCQPILGHNTVFWYRQTMMQGLELLAYFRNRAPLDDSGMPKDRFSAEMPDATLATLKIQPSEPRDSAVYFCASGSGQETQYFGPGTRLLVL.

This clonotype was picked up a small number of times. One end of the junction is discordant with germline, which a read error may explain. The genes are TRBV28 and TRBJ2-2; D is possibly TRBD1 (6 bases). The CDR3 length is 16 residues. Germline V CDR1 and CDR2: MDHEN, SYDVKM. CDR3 protein: CASSQSRAMGAGELFF. The DNA of the CDR3 is TGTGCCAGCAGTCAATCCAGAGCAATGGGGGCCGGGGAGTTGTTTTTT. Complete variable domain (other parts from reference TRBV28 and TRBJ2-2): DVKVTQSSRYLVKRTGEKVFLECVQDMDHENMFWYRQDPGLGLRLIYFSYDVKMKEKGDIPEGYSVSREKKERFSLILESASTNQTSMYLCASSQSRAMGAGELFFGEGSRLTVL.

This chain joins TRBV5-1 and TRBJ2-5; D is undetermined. The germline V and J ends were trimmed by 0 bases and 5 bases, with 14 bases remaining between them. This CDR3 contains 15 residues. Germline CDR1 SGHRS, CDR2 YFSETQ. In DNA form, the CDR3 reads TGCGCCAGCAGCTTGGCCGCAAACCGGGTGGAGACCCAGTACTTC. This gives the protein CASSLAANRVETQYF.

The chain couples TRBV7-3 to TRBJ2-2; D gene unclear. V was cut by 5 bases and J by 8 bases, with 9 bases left in between. The CDR3 loop spans 12 amino acids. CDR1 SGHTA and CDR2 FQGTGA come from the germline V gene. This CDR3 is CASSRDKGELFF. CDR3 nucleotide sequence: TGTGCCAGCAGCAGGGATAAGGGGGAGCTGTTTTTT.

The genes are TRBV3-1 and TRBJ1-6; maybe TRBD1 (5 bases). Deletions cut 4 bases from V and 11 bases from J, with 15 bases between. The germline V gene has CDR1 LGHDT and CDR2 YNNKEL (reference sequence). This CDR3 has 14 amino acids. CDR3 nucleotides: TGTGCCAGCAGCCCCGGGACCGCCTGGCCACCCCTCCACTTT. This translates into CASSPGTAWPPLHF.

This clonotype was detected only a few times. Written as DNA, the CDR3 is TGTGCCAGCAGCTTTAGCGGGAGTGGGACCGGGGAGCTGTTTTTT. It is translated as CASSFSGSGTGELFF. The chain joins TRBV7-2 to TRBJ2-2, with TRBD2 matching over 9 bases. The CDR3 covers 15 residues. Germline CDR1 reads SGHTA; CDR2 reads FQGNSA. With 3 bases clipped from V and 5 bases from J, the junction kept 4 bases outside the gene matches. Full variable domain (remainder filled in from reference TRBV7-2 and TRBJ2-2): GAGVSQSPSNKVTEKGKDVELRCDPISGHTALYWYRQSLGQGLEFLIYFQGNSAPDKSGLPSDRFSAERTGGSVSTLTIQRTQQEDSAVYLCASSFSGSGTGELFFGEGSRLTVL.